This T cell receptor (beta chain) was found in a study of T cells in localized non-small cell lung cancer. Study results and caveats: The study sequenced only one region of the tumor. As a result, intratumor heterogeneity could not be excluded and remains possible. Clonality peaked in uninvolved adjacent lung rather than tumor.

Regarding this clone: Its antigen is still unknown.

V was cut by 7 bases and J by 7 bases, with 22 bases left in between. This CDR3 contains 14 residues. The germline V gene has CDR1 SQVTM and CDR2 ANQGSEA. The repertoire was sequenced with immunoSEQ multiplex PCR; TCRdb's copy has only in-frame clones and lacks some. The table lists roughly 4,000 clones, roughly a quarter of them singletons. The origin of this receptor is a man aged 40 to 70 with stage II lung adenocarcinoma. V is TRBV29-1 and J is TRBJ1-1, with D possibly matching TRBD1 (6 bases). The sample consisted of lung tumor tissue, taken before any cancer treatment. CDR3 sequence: CSAEVGGAQGEAFF. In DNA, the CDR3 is TGCAGCGCCGAAGTGGGGGGGGCGCAAGGTGAAGCTTTCTTT.